This TCR beta chain emerged from a study of cytomegalovirus exposure and HLA in healthy donors. The study, taken as a whole, reports: It was 150 or so TCR beta chains that were listed as cytomegalovirus-associated.

On this clone: Its antigen is unidentified.

Germline trimming cut 0 bases from V and 8 bases from J; bases unmatched to any gene: 9. Germline V gene lookup returns CDR1 SGHRS and CDR2 YFSETQ. The CDR3 covers 16 residues. Amplification used 60 Vbeta primers and 13 Jbeta primers. Only in-frame clones appear in the TCRdb table, and some are missing; sequencing was by immunoSEQ multiplex PCR. The repertoire table contains 50,000 to 70,000 clones. This TCR derives from a woman between 18 and 30 years old in good health and CMV-seronegative. The V and J genes are TRBV5-1 and TRBJ1-4; 8 bases map to TRBD1. The sequenced material came from PBMCs. The CDR3 region is CASSLDDRGFNEKLFF. DNA for the CDR3: TGCGCCAGCAGCTTGGACGACAGGGGTTTCAACGAAAAACTGTTTTTT.